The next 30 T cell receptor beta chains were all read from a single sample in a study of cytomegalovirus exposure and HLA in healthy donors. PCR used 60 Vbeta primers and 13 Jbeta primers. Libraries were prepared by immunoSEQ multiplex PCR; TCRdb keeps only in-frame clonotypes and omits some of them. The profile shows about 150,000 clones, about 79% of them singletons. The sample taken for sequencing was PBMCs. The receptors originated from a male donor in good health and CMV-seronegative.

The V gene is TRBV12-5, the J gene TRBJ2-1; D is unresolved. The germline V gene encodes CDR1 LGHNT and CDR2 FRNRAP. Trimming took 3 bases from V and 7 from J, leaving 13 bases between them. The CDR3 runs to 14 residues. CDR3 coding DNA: TGTGCTAGTGGTTTTTCAGGCTCTTGGAATGAGCAGTTCTTC. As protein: CASGFSGSWNEQFF.

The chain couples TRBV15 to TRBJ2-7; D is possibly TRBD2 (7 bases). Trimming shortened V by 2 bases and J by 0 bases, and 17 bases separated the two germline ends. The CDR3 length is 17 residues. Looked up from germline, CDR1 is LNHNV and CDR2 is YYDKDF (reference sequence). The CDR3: CATSRSGGQASSYEQYF. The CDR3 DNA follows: TGTGCCACCAGCAGATCCGGGGGGCAGGCGAGCTCCTACGAGCAGTACTTC.

CDR3 protein: CASRPGQGAGNTEAFF. The CDR3 region has the DNA TGCGCCAGCAGACCGGGACAGGGGGCCGGGAACACTGAAGCTTTCTTT. This chain links TRBV5-1 with TRBJ1-1; 12 nucleotides match TRBD1. Germline V gene data show CDR1 as SGHRS and CDR2 as YFSETQ. V shed 5 bases and J 1 base; nucleotides not matched to a gene: 6. The CDR3 is 16 residues long.

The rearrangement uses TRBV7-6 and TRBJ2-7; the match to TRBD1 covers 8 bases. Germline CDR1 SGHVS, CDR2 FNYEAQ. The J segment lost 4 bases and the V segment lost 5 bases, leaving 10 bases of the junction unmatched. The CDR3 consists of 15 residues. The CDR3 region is CASSNLQGGIYEQYF. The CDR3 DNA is TGTGCCAGCAGCAACTTACAGGGGGGCATTTACGAGCAGTACTTC.

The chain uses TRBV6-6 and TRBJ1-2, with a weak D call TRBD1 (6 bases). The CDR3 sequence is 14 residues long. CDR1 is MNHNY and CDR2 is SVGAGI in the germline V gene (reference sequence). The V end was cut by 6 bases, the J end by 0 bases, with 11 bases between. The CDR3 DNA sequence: TGTGCCAGCAGAAGACAGGCACCTAACTATGGCTACACCTTC. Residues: CASRRQAPNYGYTF.

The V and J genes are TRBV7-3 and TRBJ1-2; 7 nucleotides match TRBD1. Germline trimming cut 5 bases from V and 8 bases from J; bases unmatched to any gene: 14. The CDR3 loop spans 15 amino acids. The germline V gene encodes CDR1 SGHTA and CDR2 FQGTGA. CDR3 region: CASSPSGQPTEGYTF. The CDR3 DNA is TGTGCCAGCAGCCCATCGGGACAGCCGACGGAGGGCTACACCTTC.

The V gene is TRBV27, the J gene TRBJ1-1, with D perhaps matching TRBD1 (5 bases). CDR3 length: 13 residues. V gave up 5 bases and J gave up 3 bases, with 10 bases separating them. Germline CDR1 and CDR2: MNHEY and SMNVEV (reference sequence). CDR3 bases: TGTGCCAGCAGTACCAGGGTTGACACTGAAGCTTTCTTT. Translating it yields CASSTRVDTEAFF.

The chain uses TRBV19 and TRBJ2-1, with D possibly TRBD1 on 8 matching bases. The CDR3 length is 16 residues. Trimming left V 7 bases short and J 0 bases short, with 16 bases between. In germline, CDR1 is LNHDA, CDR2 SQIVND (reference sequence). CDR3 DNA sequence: TGTGCCAGTAAATACAGGGGGGGTAGCTCCTACAATGAGCAGTTCTTC. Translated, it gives CASKYRGGSSYNEQFF.

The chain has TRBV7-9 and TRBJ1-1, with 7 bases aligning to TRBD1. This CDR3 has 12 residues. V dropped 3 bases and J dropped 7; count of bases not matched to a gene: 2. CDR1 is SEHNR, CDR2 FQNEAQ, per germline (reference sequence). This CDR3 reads CASSFGTVEAFF. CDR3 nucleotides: TGTGCCAGCAGCTTCGGGACAGTTGAAGCTTTCTTT.

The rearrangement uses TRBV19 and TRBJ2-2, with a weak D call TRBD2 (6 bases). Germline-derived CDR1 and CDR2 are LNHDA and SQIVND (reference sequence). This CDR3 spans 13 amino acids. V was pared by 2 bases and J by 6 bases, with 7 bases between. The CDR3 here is CASSITGAGELFF. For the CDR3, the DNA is TGTGCCAGTAGTATAACGGGGGCCGGGGAGCTGTTTTTT.

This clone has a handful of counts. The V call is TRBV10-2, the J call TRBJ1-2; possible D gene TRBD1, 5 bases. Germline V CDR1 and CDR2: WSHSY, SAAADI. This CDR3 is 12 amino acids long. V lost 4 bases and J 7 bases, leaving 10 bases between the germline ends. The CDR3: CASSGQGLGYTF. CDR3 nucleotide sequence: TGCGCCAGCAGTGGGCAGGGTCTTGGCTACACCTTC.

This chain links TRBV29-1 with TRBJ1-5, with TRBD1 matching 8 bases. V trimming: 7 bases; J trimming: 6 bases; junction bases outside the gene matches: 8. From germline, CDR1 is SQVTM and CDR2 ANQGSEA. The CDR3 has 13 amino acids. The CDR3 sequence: CSALTGGSQPQHF. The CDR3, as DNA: TGCAGCGCCCTTACAGGGGGTAGTCAGCCCCAGCATTTT. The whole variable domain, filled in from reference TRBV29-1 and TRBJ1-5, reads SAVISQKPSRDICQRGTSLTIQCQVDSQVTMMFWYRQQPGQSLTLIATANQGSEATYESGFVIDKFPISRPNLTFSTLTVSNMSPEDSSIYLCSALTGGSQPQHFGDGTRLSIL.

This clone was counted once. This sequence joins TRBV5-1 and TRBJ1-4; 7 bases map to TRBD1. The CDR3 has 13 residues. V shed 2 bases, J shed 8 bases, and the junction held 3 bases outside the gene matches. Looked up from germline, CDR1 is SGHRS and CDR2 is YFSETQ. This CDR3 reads CASSLGGGEKLFF. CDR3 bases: TGCGCCAGCAGCTTAGGAGGGGGCGAAAAACTGTTTTTT.

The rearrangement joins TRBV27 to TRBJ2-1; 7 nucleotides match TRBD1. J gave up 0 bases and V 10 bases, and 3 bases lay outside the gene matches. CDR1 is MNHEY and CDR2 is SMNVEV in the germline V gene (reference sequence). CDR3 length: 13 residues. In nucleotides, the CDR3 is TGTGCCACCGGGACAGTCTCCTACAATGAGCAGTTCTTC. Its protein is CATGTVSYNEQFF.

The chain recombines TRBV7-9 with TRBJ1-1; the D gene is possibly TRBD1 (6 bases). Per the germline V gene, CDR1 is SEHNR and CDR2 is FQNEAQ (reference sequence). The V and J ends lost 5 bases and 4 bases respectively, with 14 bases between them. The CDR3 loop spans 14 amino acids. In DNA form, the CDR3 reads TGTGCCAGCAGCCTCCGGGGGGGCTCCACTGAAGCTTTCTTT. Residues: CASSLRGGSTEAFF.

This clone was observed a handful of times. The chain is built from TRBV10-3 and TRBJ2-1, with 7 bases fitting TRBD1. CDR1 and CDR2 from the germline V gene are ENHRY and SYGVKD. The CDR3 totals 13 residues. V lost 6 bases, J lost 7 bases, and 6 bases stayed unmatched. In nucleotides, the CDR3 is TGTGCCATCAGCCCCGAGACAGGGAATGAGCAGTTCTTC. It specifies CAISPETGNEQFF.

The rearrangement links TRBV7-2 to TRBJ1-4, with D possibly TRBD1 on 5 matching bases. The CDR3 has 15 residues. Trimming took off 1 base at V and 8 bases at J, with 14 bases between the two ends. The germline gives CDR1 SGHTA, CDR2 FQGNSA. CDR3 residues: CASSLVAQGWEKLFF. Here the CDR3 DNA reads TGTGCCAGCAGCTTAGTGGCGCAGGGATGGGAAAAACTGTTTTTT.

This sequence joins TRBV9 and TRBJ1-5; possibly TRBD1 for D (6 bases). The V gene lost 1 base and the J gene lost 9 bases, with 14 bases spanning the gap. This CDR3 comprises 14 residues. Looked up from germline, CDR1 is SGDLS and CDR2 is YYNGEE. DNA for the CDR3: TGTGCCAGCAGCGTAAAACAGGGCGGTGGGCCCCAGCATTTT. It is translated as CASSVKQGGGPQHF.

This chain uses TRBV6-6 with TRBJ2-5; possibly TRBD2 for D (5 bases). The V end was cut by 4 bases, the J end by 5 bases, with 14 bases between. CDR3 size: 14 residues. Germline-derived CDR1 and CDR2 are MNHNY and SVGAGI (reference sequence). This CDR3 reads CASSSLPSLETQYF. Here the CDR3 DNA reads TGTGCCAGCAGTTCCTTACCTAGCTTGGAGACCCAGTACTTC.

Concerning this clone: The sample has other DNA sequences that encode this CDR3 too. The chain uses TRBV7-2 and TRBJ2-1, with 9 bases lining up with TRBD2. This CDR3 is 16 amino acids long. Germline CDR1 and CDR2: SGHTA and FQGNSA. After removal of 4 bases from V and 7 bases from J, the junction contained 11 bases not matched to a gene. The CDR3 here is CASSSAGTSLYNEQFF. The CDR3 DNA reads TGTGCCAGCAGCTCCGCCGGGACTAGCCTTTATAATGAGCAGTTCTTC.

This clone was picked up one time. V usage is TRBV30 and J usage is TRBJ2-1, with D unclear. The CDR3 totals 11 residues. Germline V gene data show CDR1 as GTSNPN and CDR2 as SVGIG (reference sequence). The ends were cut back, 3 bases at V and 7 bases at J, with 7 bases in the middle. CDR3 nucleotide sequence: TGTGCCTGGAGGCCCCTAAATGAGCAGTTCTTC. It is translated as CAWRPLNEQFF.

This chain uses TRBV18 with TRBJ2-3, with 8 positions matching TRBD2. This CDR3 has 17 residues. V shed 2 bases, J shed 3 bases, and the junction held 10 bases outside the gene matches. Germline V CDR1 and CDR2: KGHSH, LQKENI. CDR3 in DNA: TGTGCCAGCTCACCAACCCTAATAGCGGGGAGGACAGATACGCAGTATTTT. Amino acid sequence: CASSPTLIAGRTDTQYF.

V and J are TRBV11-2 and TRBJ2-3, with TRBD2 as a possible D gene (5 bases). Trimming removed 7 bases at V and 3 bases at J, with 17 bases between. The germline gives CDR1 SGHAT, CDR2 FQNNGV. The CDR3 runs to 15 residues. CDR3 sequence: CASTGWKEGTDTQYF. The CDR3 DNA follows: TGTGCCAGCACTGGCTGGAAAGAGGGAACAGATACGCAGTATTTT.

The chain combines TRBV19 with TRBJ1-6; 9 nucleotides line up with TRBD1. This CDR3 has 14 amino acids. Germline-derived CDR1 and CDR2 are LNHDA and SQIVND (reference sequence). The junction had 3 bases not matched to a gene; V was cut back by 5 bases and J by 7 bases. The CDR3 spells CASSPGQGNSPLHF. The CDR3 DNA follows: TGTGCCAGTAGTCCGGGACAGGGAAATTCACCCCTCCACTTT.

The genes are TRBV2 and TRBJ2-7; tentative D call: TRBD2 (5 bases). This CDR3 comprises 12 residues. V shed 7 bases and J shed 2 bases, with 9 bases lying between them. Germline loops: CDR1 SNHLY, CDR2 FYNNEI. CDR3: CASIRDPYEQYF. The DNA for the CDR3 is TGTGCCAGCATCCGGGATCCCTACGAGCAGTACTTC.

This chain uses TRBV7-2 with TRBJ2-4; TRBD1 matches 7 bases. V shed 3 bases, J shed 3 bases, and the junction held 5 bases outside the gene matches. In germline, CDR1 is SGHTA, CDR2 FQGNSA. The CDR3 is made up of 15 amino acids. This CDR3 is CASSLGQGDKNIQYF. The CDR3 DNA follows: TGTGCCAGCAGCTTGGGTCAGGGGGACAAAAACATTCAGTACTTC. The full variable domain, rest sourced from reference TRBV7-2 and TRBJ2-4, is GAGVSQSPSNKVTEKGKDVELRCDPISGHTALYWYRQSLGQGLEFLIYFQGNSAPDKSGLPSDRFSAERTGGSVSTLTIQRTQQEDSAVYLCASSLGQGDKNIQYFGAGTRLSVL.

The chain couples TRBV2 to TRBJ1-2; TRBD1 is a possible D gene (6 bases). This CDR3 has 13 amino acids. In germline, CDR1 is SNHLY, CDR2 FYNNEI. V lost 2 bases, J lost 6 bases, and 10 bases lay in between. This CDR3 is CASSEWAGDGYTF. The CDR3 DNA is TGTGCCAGCAGTGAATGGGCAGGGGATGGCTACACCTTC.

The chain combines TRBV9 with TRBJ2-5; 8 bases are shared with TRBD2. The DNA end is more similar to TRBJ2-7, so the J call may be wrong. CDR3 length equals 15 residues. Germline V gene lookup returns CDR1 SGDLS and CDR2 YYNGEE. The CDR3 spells CASSVGRGGLYEQYF. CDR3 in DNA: TGTGCCAGCAGCGTAGGTCGGGGGGGACTTTACGAGCAGTACTTC.

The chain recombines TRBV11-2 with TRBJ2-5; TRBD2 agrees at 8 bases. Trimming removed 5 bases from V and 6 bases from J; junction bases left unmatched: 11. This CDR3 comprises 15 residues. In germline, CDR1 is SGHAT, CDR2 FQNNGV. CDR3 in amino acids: CASSRVGTSGKTQYF. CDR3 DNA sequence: TGTGCCAGCAGCCGGGTAGGGACTAGTGGAAAGACCCAGTACTTC.

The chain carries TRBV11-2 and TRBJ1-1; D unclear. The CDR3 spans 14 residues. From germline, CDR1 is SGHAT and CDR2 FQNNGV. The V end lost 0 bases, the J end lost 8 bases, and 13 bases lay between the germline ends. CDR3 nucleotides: TGTGCCAGCAGCTTAGACCCCCGAACTCGAGAAGCTTTCTTT. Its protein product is CASSLDPRTREAFF.